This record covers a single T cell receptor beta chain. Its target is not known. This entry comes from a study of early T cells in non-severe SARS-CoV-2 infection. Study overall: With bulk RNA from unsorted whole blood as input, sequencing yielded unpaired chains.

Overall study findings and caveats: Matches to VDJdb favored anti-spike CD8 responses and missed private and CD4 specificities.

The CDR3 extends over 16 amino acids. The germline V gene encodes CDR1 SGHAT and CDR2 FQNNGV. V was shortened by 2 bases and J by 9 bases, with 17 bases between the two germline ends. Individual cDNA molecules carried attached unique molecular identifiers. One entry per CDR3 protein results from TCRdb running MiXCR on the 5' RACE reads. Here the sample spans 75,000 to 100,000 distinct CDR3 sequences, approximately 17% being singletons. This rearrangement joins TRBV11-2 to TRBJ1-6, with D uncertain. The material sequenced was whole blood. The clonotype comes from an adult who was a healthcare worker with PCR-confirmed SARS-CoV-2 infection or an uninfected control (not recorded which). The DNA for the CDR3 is TGTGCCAGCAGCTTATTTAGACCGTCTAGTCTTTCACCCCTCCACTTT. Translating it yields CASSLFRPSSLSPLHF.